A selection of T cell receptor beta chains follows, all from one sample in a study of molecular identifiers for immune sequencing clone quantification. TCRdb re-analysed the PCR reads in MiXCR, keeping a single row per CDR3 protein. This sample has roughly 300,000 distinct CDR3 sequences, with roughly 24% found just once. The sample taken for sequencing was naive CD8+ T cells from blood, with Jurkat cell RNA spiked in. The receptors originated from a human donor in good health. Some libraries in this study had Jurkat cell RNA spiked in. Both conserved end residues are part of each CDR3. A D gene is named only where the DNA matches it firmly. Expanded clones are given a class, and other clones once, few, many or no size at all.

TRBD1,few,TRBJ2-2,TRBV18,CASSPTRPGQAYGELFF,TGTGCCAGCTCACCAACGCGTCCGGGACAGGCATACGGGGAGCTGTTTTTT
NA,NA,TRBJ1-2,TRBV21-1,CASSKAKRDRGRGYGYTF,TGTGCCAGCAGCAAAGCGAAGCGGGACAGGGGGCGCGGTTATGGCTACACCTTC
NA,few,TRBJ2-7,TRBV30,CAWSVGQGGYEQYF,TGTGCCTGGAGTGTAGGCCAGGGGGGATACGAGCAGTACTTC
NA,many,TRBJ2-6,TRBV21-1,CASSKGMPSGANVLTF,TGTGCCAGCAGCAAAGGGATGCCCTCTGGGGCCAACGTCCTGACTTTC
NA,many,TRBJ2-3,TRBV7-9,CASRSGGISTDTQYF,TGTGCCAGCAGGTCCGGGGGAATATCCACAGATACGCAGTATTTT
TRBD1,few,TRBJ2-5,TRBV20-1,CSARDRDSQETQYF,TGCAGTGCTAGAGACCGGGACAGCCAAGAGACCCAGTACTTC
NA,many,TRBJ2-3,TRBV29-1,CSSRGSIDYTDTQYF,TGCAGCAGCCGGGGCAGCATCGATTACACAGATACGCAGTATTTT
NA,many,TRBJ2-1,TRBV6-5,CASSYSPGPHNEQFF,TGTGCCAGCAGTTACAGTCCGGGCCCCCACAATGAGCAGTTCTTC
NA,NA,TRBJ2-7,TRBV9,CASSPGQSSYELYF,TGTGCCAGCAGCCCAGGACAAAGCTCCTACGAGCTGTACTTC
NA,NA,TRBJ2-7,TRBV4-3,CASSQDYTGITEQYF,TGCGCCAGCAGCCAAGATTACACGGGGATCACGGAGCAGTACTTC
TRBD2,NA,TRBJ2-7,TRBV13,CASSPRGPSGRIEQYF,TGTGCCAGCAGCCCCAGGGGACCTAGCGGGAGGATCGAGCAGTACTTC
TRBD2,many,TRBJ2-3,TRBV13,CASSSSVSGASWNTQYF,TGTGCCAGCAGCTCCTCAGTGAGCGGGGCCTCGTGGAATACGCAGTATTTT
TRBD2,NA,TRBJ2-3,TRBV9,CVSSVAGVGDTQYF,TGTGTCAGCAGCGTAGCGGGAGTCGGAGATACGCAGTATTTT